Each of the 20 T cell receptor beta chains below was sequenced from the same sample in a study of Ad26.COV2.S vaccination and SARS-CoV-2 variants. This table comes from immunoSEQ multiplex PCR, and its TCRdb copy is limited to in-frame clones, with some not included. The data contain 300,000 to 400,000 clones, around 92% of them singletons. Material: peripheral blood, obtained after recovery from COVID-19. These receptors were collected from a human donor who had recovered from COVID-19.

The chain joins TRBV27 to TRBJ2-7; weak D call: TRBD2 (6 bases). The V gene lost 2 bases and the J gene lost 3 bases, with 20 bases spanning the gap. Germline CDR1 reads MNHEY; CDR2 reads SMNVEV (reference sequence). There are 17 residues in the CDR3. CDR3 in amino acids: CASSLRDSDELNYEQYF. The DNA of the CDR3 is TGTGCCAGCAGTTTACGGGACTCAGACGAGCTCAACTACGAGCAGTACTTC.

The rearrangement uses TRBV3-1 (or the pseudogene TRBV3-2) and TRBJ1-5, with unresolved D. The CDR3 consists of 16 residues. The V gene's germline CDR1 is LGHDT and CDR2 YNNKEL (reference sequence). The V and J ends lost 1 base and 0 bases respectively, with 10 bases between them. The CDR3 reads CASSQAGINSNQPQHF. The CDR3 nucleotides read TGTGCCAGCAGCCAAGCGGGGATTAATAGCAATCAGCCCCAGCATTTT.

The chain has TRBV2 and TRBJ1-1; D remains unclear. CDR3 length equals 14 residues. Germline V gene lookup returns CDR1 SNHLY and CDR2 FYNNEI. The ends were cut back, 3 bases at V and 1 base at J, with 9 bases in the middle. The CDR3 here is CASSDAGPNTEAFF. CDR3 DNA: TGTGCCAGCAGTGACGCCGGGCCGAACACTGAAGCTTTCTTT. Together with reference TRBV2 and TRBJ1-1, the CDR3 gives the full variable domain: EPEVTQTPSHQVTQMGQEVILRCVPISNHLYFYWYRQILGQKVEFLVSFYNNEISEKSEIFDDQFSVERPDGSNFTLKIRSTKLEDSAMYFCASSDAGPNTEAFFGQGTRLTVV.

The chain uses TRBV5-4 and TRBJ2-1; 10 nucleotides line up with TRBD2. This CDR3 is built from 16 residues. Per germline, CDR1 SGHNT and CDR2 YYREEE (reference sequence). V trimming: 3 bases; J trimming: 10 bases; junction bases outside the gene matches: 13. The DNA for the CDR3 is TGTGCCAGCAGCTGGGGCTGGGCTAGCGGGGGTGGAGAGCAGTTCTTC. Translating gives CASSWGWASGGGEQFF.

This chain connects TRBV7-3 to TRBJ2-5; 9 bases are a match to TRBD2. Germline assignment: CDR1 SGHTA and CDR2 FQGTGA. The CDR3 contains 16 residues. V lost 5 bases, J lost 1 base, and 8 bases stayed unmatched. Here the CDR3 DNA reads TGTGCCAGCAGCCTAGTAGCGGGGGTAATCCAAGAGACCCAGTACTTC. As protein: CASSLVAGVIQETQYF. Full variable domain (remainder filled in from reference TRBV7-3 and TRBJ2-5): GAGVSQTPSNKVTEKGKYVELRCDPISGHTALYWYRQSLGQGPEFLIYFQGTGAADDSGLPNDRFFAVRPEGSVSTLKIQRTERGDSAVYLCASSLVAGVIQETQYFGPGTRLLVL.

V usage is TRBV27 and J usage is TRBJ2-7; TRBD2 matches at 11 bases. This CDR3 has 15 residues. V lost 0 bases to trimming and J lost 3 bases; unmatched junction nucleotides: 1. CDR1 MNHEY and CDR2 SMNVEV come from the germline V gene (reference sequence). The CDR3 protein is CASSLSGLADYEQYF. The DNA for the CDR3 is TGTGCCAGCAGTTTATCGGGACTAGCGGACTACGAGCAGTACTTC.

V gene TRBV21-1 combines with J gene TRBJ2-2; the table's D call TRBD2 went unverified against the DNA. TRBV21-1 is labeled a pseudogene. The CDR3 is 17 amino acids. CDR3 DNA sequence: TGTGCCAGCAGCCCCGCCCGGGGGGGCCGGAGGACCGGGGAGCTGTTTTTT. It encodes CASSPARGGRRTGELFF.

The gene calls are TRBV11-1 and TRBJ2-5; 13 nucleotides align to TRBD2. The ends lost 5 bases at V and 6 bases at J; junction bases unmatched: 6. This CDR3 contains 15 residues. CDR1 SGHAT and CDR2 FQDESV come from the germline V gene (reference sequence). The CDR3 here is CASSARLAGGQTQYF. The CDR3 DNA sequence: TGTGCCAGCAGCGCCCGACTAGCGGGGGGACAGACCCAGTACTTC.

This sequence joins TRBV25-1 and TRBJ1-4; D unresolved. Per germline, CDR1 MGHDK and CDR2 SYGVNS. Trimming cost V 8 bases and J 0 bases, with 10 bases left between them. CDR3 length: 14 residues. The CDR3 region is CASRHAATNEKLFF. The CDR3, as DNA: TGTGCCAGCCGTCATGCTGCAACTAATGAAAAACTGTTTTTT.

V usage is TRBV19 and J usage is TRBJ1-2, with D perhaps matching TRBD1 (5 bases). The V end was cut by 7 bases, the J end by 2 bases, with 11 bases between. This CDR3 region has 13 residues. From germline, CDR1 is LNHDA and CDR2 SQIVND (reference sequence). The CDR3 reads CASTSRENYGYTF. CDR3 sequence (DNA): TGTGCCAGTACCAGCAGGGAGAACTATGGCTACACCTTC. Looking up the rest from reference TRBV19 and TRBJ1-2 gives the full variable domain: DGGITQSPKYLFRKEGQNVTLSCEQNLNHDAMYWYRQDPGQGLRLIYYSQIVNDFQKGDIAEGYSVSREKKESFPLTVTSAQKNPTAFYLCASTSRENYGYTFGSGTRLTVV.

The chain couples TRBV5-4 to TRBJ1-4; a weak D match, TRBD1 (5 bases). There are 15 residues in the CDR3. V lost 4 bases and J 2 bases, leaving 12 bases between the germline ends. Germline V gives CDR1 SGHNT, CDR2 YYREEE (reference sequence). The CDR3 spells CASSGGGATNEKLFF. The CDR3 bases are TGTGCCAGCAGCGGGGGGGGAGCCACTAATGAAAAACTGTTTTTT.

The chain couples TRBV6-2 or TRBV6-3 to TRBJ2-1, with 10 bases lining up with TRBD2. Looked up from germline, CDR1 is MNHEY and CDR2 is SVGEGT. This CDR3 contains 16 residues. The ends lost 6 bases at V and 4 bases at J; junction bases unmatched: 9. DNA of the CDR3: TGTGCCAGCAGCACCTCGGGACTAGCGTTTTACAATGAGCAGTTCTTC. Its translation: CASSTSGLAFYNEQFF.

V usage is TRBV9 and J usage is TRBJ2-3; D gene unclear. CDR3 length: 14 residues. The V gene's germline CDR1 is SGDLS and CDR2 YYNGEE. With 3 bases removed from V and 8 bases from J, the gap between germline ends came to 16 bases. The DNA for the CDR3 is TGTGCCAGCAGCGACGCTCTTTTACGAGGTACGCAGTATTTT. Translation: CASSDALLRGTQYF.

This rearrangement joins TRBV15 to TRBJ1-5; D is perhaps TRBD1 (5 bases). This CDR3 spans 15 amino acids. Trimming cost V 0 bases and J 3 bases, with 9 bases left between them. Germline V gene data show CDR1 as LNHNV and CDR2 as YYDKDF (reference sequence). The CDR3 here is CATSRDRQLNQPQHF. DNA for the CDR3: TGTGCCACCAGCAGAGATCGACAGCTCAATCAGCCCCAGCATTTT. Drawing the rest from reference TRBV15 and TRBJ1-5, the complete variable domain is DAMVIQNPRYQVTQFGKPVTLSCSQTLNHNVMYWYQQKSSQAPKLLFHYYDKDFNNEADTPDNFQSRRPNTSFCFLDIRSPGLGDTAMYLCATSRDRQLNQPQHFGDGTRLSIL.

The gene calls are TRBV6-9 and TRBJ1-1; no definite D call. The V gene's germline CDR1 is MNHGY and CDR2 SVAAGI. The CDR3 consists of 14 residues. V was trimmed by 8 bases and J by 2 bases, leaving 15 bases between them. The CDR3 bases are TGTGCCAGCGGTTCGAACGTGGTCAACACTGAAGCTTTCTTT. Its translation: CASGSNVVNTEAFF.

The gene calls are TRBV9 and TRBJ1-6; a weak D match, TRBD1 (5 bases). The CDR3 is 16 amino acids. Trimming pared 2 bases from V and 0 bases from J, leaving 9 bases between. CDR1 SGDLS and CDR2 YYNGEE come from the germline V gene. CDR3 sequence reads: CASSVGGSSYNSPLHF. Here the CDR3 DNA reads TGTGCCAGCAGCGTCGGGGGAAGCTCCTATAATTCACCCCTCCACTTT.

This clone is a singleton in its sample. V gene TRBV5-4 combines with J gene TRBJ1-4; D is uncertain. Germline CDR1 and CDR2: SGHNT and YYREEE (reference sequence). V was clipped by 0 bases and J by 5 bases, with 5 bases between them. This CDR3 contains 13 residues. The CDR3 spells CASSLGNNEKLFF. For the CDR3, the DNA is TGTGCCAGCAGCTTGGGAAACAATGAAAAACTGTTTTTT.

The rearrangement uses TRBV3-1 (or the pseudogene TRBV3-2) and TRBJ1-2; maybe TRBD1 (6 bases). V lost 5 bases, J lost 5 bases, and 15 bases lay in between. The CDR3 is 14 residues long. Germline V lookup: CDR1 LGHDT, CDR2 YNNKEL (reference sequence). As DNA, the CDR3 is TGTGCCAGCAGCGAACAGGGTTCCCATTATGGCTACACCTTC. This translates into CASSEQGSHYGYTF.

The genes are TRBV10-1 and TRBJ2-5; no reliable D call. The germline gives CDR1 WNHNN, CDR2 SYGVQD (reference sequence). Trimming removed 3 bases at V and 1 base at J, with 12 bases between. The length of the CDR3 is 15 residues. Here the CDR3 reads CASSEGSPTQETQYF. DNA of the CDR3: TGCGCCAGCAGTGAAGGGTCACCGACCCAAGAGACCCAGTACTTC.

The V call is TRBV19, the J call TRBJ1-2; the match to TRBD1 covers 7 bases. Unmatched junction bases numbered 9, after V lost 5 bases and J lost 0 bases. The length of the CDR3 is 16 residues. In germline, CDR1 is LNHDA, CDR2 SQIVND (reference sequence). This chain's CDR3 is CASSRSAGTANYGYTF. Here the CDR3 DNA reads TGTGCCAGTAGTCGATCCGCCGGGACAGCTAACTATGGCTACACCTTC.